This T cell receptor (beta chain) was recorded in a study of cytomegalovirus exposure and HLA in healthy donors. Study-wide context: A subsequent analysis reported that the 120 or so validation repertoires were produced on the same platform that had also been used for the 600 to 800 first-cohort repertoires.

TCRdb's table, derived via immunoSEQ multiplex PCR, lists solely in-frame clones and lacks some. The sample has 21,000 or so clones, 97% seen once. V lost 3 bases and J lost 3, with 8 bases in between. The CDR3 runs 13 residues. Germline lookup yields CDR1 MNHEY and CDR2 SMNVEV (reference sequence). The chain has TRBV27 and TRBJ1-1; D is perhaps TRBD1 (6 bases). Sequencing input: PBMCs. The source of this sequence is a man aged 25-40 years in good health and CMV-seropositive. CDR3 nucleotides: TGTGCCAGCAGTTTGTGGACAGACACTGAAGCTTTCTTT. It specifies CASSLWTDTEAFF.